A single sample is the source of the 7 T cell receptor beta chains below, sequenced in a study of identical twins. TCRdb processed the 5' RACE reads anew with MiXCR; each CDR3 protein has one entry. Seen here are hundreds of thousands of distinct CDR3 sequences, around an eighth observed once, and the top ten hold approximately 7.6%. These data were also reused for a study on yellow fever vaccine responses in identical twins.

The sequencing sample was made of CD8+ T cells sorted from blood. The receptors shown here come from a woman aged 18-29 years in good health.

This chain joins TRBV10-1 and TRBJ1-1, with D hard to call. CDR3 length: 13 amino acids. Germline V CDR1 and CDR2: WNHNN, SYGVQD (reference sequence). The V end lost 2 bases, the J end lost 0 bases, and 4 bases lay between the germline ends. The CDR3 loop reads CASSEEVNTEAFF. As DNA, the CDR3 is TGCGCCAGCAGTGAGGAGGTGAACACTGAAGCTTTCTTT.

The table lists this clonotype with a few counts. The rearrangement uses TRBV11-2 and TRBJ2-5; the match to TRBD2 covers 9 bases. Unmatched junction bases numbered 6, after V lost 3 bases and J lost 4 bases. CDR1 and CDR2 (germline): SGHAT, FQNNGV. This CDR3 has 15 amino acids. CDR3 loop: CASSFSGGSSETQYF. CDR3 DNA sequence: TGTGCCAGCAGCTTTAGCGGGGGTTCATCAGAGACCCAGTACTTC.

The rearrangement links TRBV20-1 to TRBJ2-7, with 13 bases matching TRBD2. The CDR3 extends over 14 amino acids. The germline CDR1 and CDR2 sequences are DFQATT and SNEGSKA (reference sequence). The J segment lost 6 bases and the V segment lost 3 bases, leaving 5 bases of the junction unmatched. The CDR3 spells CSASPGTSGIEQYF. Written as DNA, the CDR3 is TGCAGTGCTAGCCCCGGGACTAGCGGGATCGAGCAGTACTTC.

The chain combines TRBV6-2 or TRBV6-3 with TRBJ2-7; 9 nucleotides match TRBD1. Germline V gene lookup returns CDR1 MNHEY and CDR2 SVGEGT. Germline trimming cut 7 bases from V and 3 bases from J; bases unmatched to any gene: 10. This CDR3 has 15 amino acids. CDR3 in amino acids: CASTQPGTGFYEQYV. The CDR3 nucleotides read TGTGCCAGCACCCAACCCGGGACAGGGTTCTACGAGCAGTACGTC.

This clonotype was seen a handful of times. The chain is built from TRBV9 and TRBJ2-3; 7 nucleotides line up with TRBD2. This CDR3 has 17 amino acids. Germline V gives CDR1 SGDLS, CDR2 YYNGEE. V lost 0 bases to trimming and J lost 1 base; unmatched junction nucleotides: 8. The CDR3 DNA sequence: TGTGCCAGCAGCGTAGACGGCGGGAGTGGCGGCACAGATACGCAGTATTTT. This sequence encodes CASSVDGGSGGTDTQYF.

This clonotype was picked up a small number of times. The CDR3 here is CASSSPSDVGILNTEAFF. In nucleotides, the CDR3 is TGTGCCAGCAGCTCCCCCTCCGACGTGGGAATCTTAAACACTGAAGCTTTCTTT. The chain carries TRBV11-1 and TRBJ1-1; D is undetermined. The CDR3 extends over 18 amino acids. The germline V gene encodes CDR1 SGHAT and CDR2 FQDESV (reference sequence). V was clipped by 4 bases and J by 2 bases, with 23 bases between them.

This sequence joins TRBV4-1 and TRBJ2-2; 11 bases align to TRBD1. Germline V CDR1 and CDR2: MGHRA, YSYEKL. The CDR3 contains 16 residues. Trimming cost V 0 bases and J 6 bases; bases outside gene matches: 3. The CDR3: CASSQDLGQGAGELFF. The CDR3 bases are TGCGCCAGCAGCCAAGATTTGGGACAGGGGGCCGGGGAGCTGTTTTTT.